A single T cell receptor beta chain is shown here with its context. As yet, its antigen is unknown. The protocol was immunoSEQ multiplex PCR, while the TCRdb copy is restricted to in-frame clones and leaves out a portion. The sample consists of 150,000 to 200,000 clones, around 85% of them appearing once. The data were obtained in a study of Ad26.COV2.S vaccination and SARS-CoV-2 variants. Overall study findings and caveats: It is possible that the TCR breadth and depth analyses underestimated the total T cell responses.

Germline V gives CDR1 SGHRS, CDR2 YFSETQ. CDR3 length: 12 amino acids. V lost 3 bases to trimming and J lost 2 bases, with 6 bases between them. This specimen consisted of peripheral blood, obtained after recovery from COVID-19. V usage is TRBV5-1 and J usage is TRBJ2-7; the D is unclear. This sequence originates from a human donor who had recovered from COVID-19. In DNA form, the CDR3 reads TGCGCCAGCAGCTCCTCCGCCTACGAGCAGTACTTC. Its translation: CASSSSAYEQYF. Together with reference TRBV5-1 and TRBJ2-7, the CDR3 gives the full variable domain: KAGVTQTPRYLIKTRGQQVTLSCSPISGHRSVSWYQQTPGQGLQFLFEYFSETQRNKGNFPGRFSGRQFSNSRSEMNVSTLELGDSALYLCASSSSAYEQYFGPGTRLTVT.